Shown below are 27 T cell receptor beta chains from a single sample sequenced in a study of blood T cell repertoires in COVID-19 (dated by TCRdb to the early 2020s). The library was produced with the immunoSEQ multiplex PCR assay. TCRdb took over this immuneACCESS table, retaining in-frame rearrangements with V and J assigned. Such tables are incomplete; in checked studies, under half of the missing clones stem from an unresolved V gene, and the remainder is unexplained. The sample records fewer than 350,000 clones, about 82% of which are singletons. The ten largest clones take up around 4.2% of the sample. Specimen: peripheral blood. These receptors originate from a woman between 50 and 59 years old with active or convalescent COVID-19.

The table lists this clone with a count of one. The chain recombines TRBV11-2 with TRBJ1-2, with D possibly TRBD1 on 5 matching bases. The CDR3 sequence is 15 residues long. V dropped 3 bases and J dropped 5 bases, with 16 bases sitting between them. CDR1 and CDR2 from the germline V gene are SGHAT and FQNNGV. In nucleotides, the CDR3 is TGTGCCAGCAGCTTGGGGCGAGGGAGGCCTTATGGCTACACCTTC. Translating gives CASSLGRGRPYGYTF. The full variable domain, in which reference TRBV11-2 and TRBJ1-2 provide the parts outside the CDR3, is EAGVAQSPRYKIIEKRQSVAFWCNPISGHATLYWYQQILGQGPKLLIQFQNNGVVDDSQLPKDRFSAERLKGVDSTLKIQPAKLEDSAVYLCASSLGRGRPYGYTFGSGTRLTVV.

The rearrangement links TRBV6-5 to TRBJ2-3, with D possibly matching TRBD2 (6 bases). The CDR3 extends over 14 amino acids. V was trimmed by 11 bases and J by 4 bases, leaving 19 bases between them. Germline CDR1 reads MNHEY; CDR2 reads SVGAGI. The CDR3 spells CAGGVARQADTQYF. CDR3 DNA sequence: TGTGCCGGCGGGGTGGCCAGGCAGGCAGATACGCAGTATTTT.

This clone has only a few counts. The V and J genes are TRBV7-9 and TRBJ1-5; TRBD1 agrees at 10 bases. CDR1 and CDR2 from the germline V gene are SEHNR and FQNEAQ (reference sequence). CDR3 length equals 16 residues. V lost 4 bases, J lost 6 bases, and 9 bases stayed unmatched. The CDR3: CASSSWTGGLGQPQHF. As DNA, the CDR3 is TGTGCCAGCAGCTCATGGACAGGGGGACTGGGTCAGCCCCAGCATTTT.

The chain employs TRBV28 and TRBJ1-2; D call uncertain. The CDR3 has 16 residues. Trimming removed 7 bases at V and 4 bases at J, with 22 bases between. The V gene's germline CDR1 is MDHEN and CDR2 SYDVKM. CDR3 bases: TGTGCCAGCAACTACCCCGGAAGCCAGAGAGCCTATGGCTACACCTTC. It translates to CASNYPGSQRAYGYTF.

This clone was recorded once. This chain connects TRBV18 to TRBJ2-2, with a weak D call TRBD1 (6 bases). This CDR3 is 15 amino acids long. V was cut by 3 bases and J by 5 bases, with 13 bases left in between. Germline CDR1 and CDR2: KGHSH and LQKENI. In DNA form, the CDR3 reads TGTGCCAGCTCACCTCAATCAGGGGATACCGGGGAGCTGTTTTTT. Residues: CASSPQSGDTGELFF.

V gene TRBV18 combines with J gene TRBJ2-1; D is unclear. The CDR3 has 12 amino acids. Germline values: CDR1 KGHSH, CDR2 LQKENI. V shed 3 bases and J shed 8 bases, with 8 bases lying between them. CDR3 nucleotides: TGTGCCAGCTCACCCCTAGGTGATGAGCAGTTCTTC. It specifies CASSPLGDEQFF.

The chain employs TRBV28 and TRBJ1-3; 7 bases fit TRBD1. The CDR3 length is 15 residues. Germline lookup yields CDR1 MDHEN and CDR2 SYDVKM. The V gene end was trimmed by 8 bases and the J gene end by 0 bases; junction bases not matched to a gene: 7. The CDR3, as DNA: TGTGCCAGCTTCTCCAACAGGGGCTCTGGAAACACCATATATTTT. This codes for CASFSNRGSGNTIYF.

This rearrangement joins TRBV28 to TRBJ2-1, with D tentatively TRBD2 (5 bases). Germline values: CDR1 MDHEN, CDR2 SYDVKM. This CDR3 is 16 amino acids long. V shed 6 bases and J shed 1 base, with 16 bases lying between them. The CDR3 nucleotides are TGTGCCAGCAGAACACTAGACCCCTCTTCCTACAATGAGCAGTTCTTC. This encodes CASRTLDPSSYNEQFF.

The chain has TRBV5-1 and TRBJ2-2; D call uncertain. Trimming pared 3 bases from V and 2 bases from J, leaving 17 bases between. Germline loops: CDR1 SGHRS, CDR2 YFSETQ. The CDR3 has 17 amino acids. The CDR3 reads CASSYTPISINTGELFF. The CDR3 DNA follows: TGCGCCAGCAGCTACACGCCTATTAGCATTAACACCGGGGAGCTGTTTTTT.

The V gene is TRBV6-2 or TRBV6-3, the J gene TRBJ2-7, with 11 bases lining up with TRBD2. Germline loops: CDR1 MNHEY, CDR2 SVGEGT. The CDR3 totals 18 residues. With 3 bases clipped from V and 3 bases from J, the junction kept 13 bases outside the gene matches. The DNA of the CDR3 is TGTGCCAGCAGTTATCACCTAGGTTCTGGGACTAGCGGCTACGAGCAGTACTTC. This gives the protein CASSYHLGSGTSGYEQYF.

The genes are TRBV3-1 (or the pseudogene TRBV3-2) and TRBJ1-1; 7 bases map to TRBD1. After removal of 0 bases from V and 5 bases from J, the junction contained 12 bases not matched to a gene. The CDR3 sequence is 17 residues long. Germline lookup yields CDR1 LGHDT and CDR2 YNNKEL (reference sequence). CDR3: CASSQDGRGRGQTEAFF. DNA of the CDR3: TGTGCCAGCAGCCAAGATGGCAGGGGGAGAGGACAGACTGAAGCTTTCTTT.

The CDR3 nucleotides are TGTGCCAGCAGCGAAGGGACTAGCGGGCGCAAATACAATGAGCAGTTCTTC. Protein product: CASSEGTSGRKYNEQFF. V usage is TRBV9 and J usage is TRBJ2-1, with 12 bases matching TRBD2. Germline trimming cut 3 bases from V and 4 bases from J; bases unmatched to any gene: 8. Germline V gene sequence: CDR1 SGDLS, CDR2 YYNGEE. CDR3 size: 17 residues.

The table lists this clone with a count of one. The chain carries TRBV5-5 and TRBJ2-7; possible D gene TRBD2, 6 bases. The CDR3 is 16 residues long. V dropped 5 bases and J dropped 0 bases, with 18 bases sitting between them. Germline V lookup: CDR1 SGHKS, CDR2 YYEKEE (reference sequence). CDR3 loop: CASRFGAEGSSYEQYF. CDR3 coding DNA: TGTGCCAGCAGATTTGGTGCGGAGGGAAGCTCCTACGAGCAGTACTTC.

The rearrangement links TRBV27 to TRBJ2-1, with TRBD2 matching 9 bases. This CDR3 contains 16 residues. V was clipped by 5 bases and J by 8 bases; unmatched bases: 13. CDR1 is MNHEY and CDR2 is SMNVEV in the germline V gene (reference sequence). CDR3 sequence (DNA): TGTGCCAGCAGTCCCCTAACGCGGGAGGGTTACCATGAGCAGTTCTTC. Amino acids: CASSPLTREGYHEQFF.

The chain links TRBV2 to TRBJ2-5; 9 positions match TRBD1. From germline, CDR1 is SNHLY and CDR2 FYNNEI. Trimming took 5 bases from V and 4 from J; bases not matched to a gene: 11. This CDR3 contains 16 residues. This CDR3 is CASSRTGGSARETQYF. Here the CDR3 DNA reads TGTGCCAGCAGTAGAACAGGGGGCAGTGCGCGAGAGACCCAGTACTTC.

The rearrangement uses TRBV19 and TRBJ2-7, with 7 nucleotides matching TRBD2. V was pared by 8 bases and J by 0 bases, with 4 bases of the junction left unmatched. The CDR3 has 13 residues. From germline, CDR1 is LNHDA and CDR2 SQIVND (reference sequence). DNA for the CDR3: TGTGCCAGTGCTAGCGGCGCCTCCTACGAGCAGTACTTC. This codes for CASASGASYEQYF. Complete variable domain (other parts from reference TRBV19 and TRBJ2-7): DGGITQSPKYLFRKEGQNVTLSCEQNLNHDAMYWYRQDPGQGLRLIYYSQIVNDFQKGDIAEGYSVSREKKESFPLTVTSAQKNPTAFYLCASASGASYEQYFGPGTRLTVT.

The chain has TRBV19 and TRBJ1-5; TRBD1 is a possible D gene (6 bases). V lost 7 bases, J lost 2 bases, and 12 bases lay in between. The CDR3 runs 14 residues. The germline V gene has CDR1 LNHDA and CDR2 SQIVND (reference sequence). CDR3 nucleotide sequence: TGTGCCAGTATCTCCCACAGGGGCAATCAGCCCCAGCATTTT. It encodes CASISHRGNQPQHF.

This clone was counted between two and nine times. This rearrangement joins TRBV3-1 (or the pseudogene TRBV3-2) to TRBJ2-3; 7 bases match TRBD2. The CDR3 consists of 17 residues. V dropped 0 bases and J dropped 7; count of bases not matched to a gene: 13. The germline V gene encodes CDR1 LGHDT and CDR2 YNNKEL (reference sequence). The CDR3 bases are TGTGCCAGCAGCCAAGATGTAGGGGCGGGAGCACGTAATACGCAGTATTTT. Translated, it gives CASSQDVGAGARNTQYF.

The V and J genes are TRBV18 and TRBJ1-1; 11 bases match TRBD1. Germline trimming cut 2 bases from V and 6 bases from J; bases unmatched to any gene: 8. The CDR3 sequence is 16 residues long. Germline V gene sequence: CDR1 KGHSH, CDR2 LQKENI. This CDR3 is CASSPEGTGGISEAFF. CDR3 DNA: TGTGCCAGCTCACCAGAAGGGACAGGGGGAATATCTGAAGCTTTCTTT. The full variable domain, with the rest looked up from reference TRBV18 and TRBJ1-1, is NAGVMQNPRHLVRRRGQEARLRCSPMKGHSHVYWYRQLPEEGLKFMVYLQKENIIDESGMPKERFSAEFPKEGPSILRIQQVVRGDSAAYFCASSPEGTGGISEAFFGQGTRLTVV.

The chain couples TRBV5-1 to TRBJ1-1; D might be TRBD1 (5 bases). The CDR3 has 12 amino acids. The V and J ends lost 1 base and 11 bases respectively, with 12 bases between them. CDR1 SGHRS and CDR2 YFSETQ come from the germline V gene. The CDR3: CASSLLDSEAFF. In DNA form, the CDR3 reads TGCGCCAGCAGCTTGCTCGACAGCGAGGCTTTCTTT.

This clone was seen only a few times. The chain is built from TRBV9 and TRBJ2-7, with 7 bases fitting TRBD2. V gave up 6 bases and J gave up 5 bases; unmatched junction bases: 17. CDR1 SGDLS and CDR2 YYNGEE come from the germline V gene. CDR3 length: 16 residues. This chain's CDR3 is CASMIPRWGGEDEQYF. The CDR3 bases are TGTGCCAGCATGATCCCTCGATGGGGGGGGGAGGACGAGCAGTACTTC.

The chain couples TRBV2 to TRBJ2-7; tentatively, D is TRBD1 (5 bases). CDR3 length: 13 amino acids. From germline, CDR1 is SNHLY and CDR2 FYNNEI. Deletions cut 7 bases from V and 0 bases from J, with 10 bases between. The CDR3 here is CASTRQLSYEQYF. The CDR3 coding sequence is TGTGCCAGCACCCGACAGCTCTCCTACGAGCAGTACTTC.

The rearrangement uses TRBV6-2 or TRBV6-3 and TRBJ1-1, with D unresolved. Trimming pared 0 bases from V and 7 bases from J, leaving 15 bases between. The germline V gene has CDR1 MNHEY and CDR2 SVGEGT. The CDR3 consists of 15 residues. The CDR3 DNA reads TGTGCCAGCAGTTACTCGAATGGCCTTTTAAGTGAAGCTTTCTTT. This encodes CASSYSNGLLSEAFF.

The chain uses TRBV28 and TRBJ1-5; 9 bases line up with TRBD1. CDR3 length: 15 residues. Losses at the gene ends were 7 bases for V and 5 bases for J; bases not matched to a gene: 9. The germline V gene encodes CDR1 MDHEN and CDR2 SYDVKM. The CDR3 coding sequence is TGTGCCAGCAACTTGGGTACAGGGGGCCATCAGCCCCAGCATTTT. Translating it yields CASNLGTGGHQPQHF.

The rearrangement joins TRBV4-2 to TRBJ1-2; no clear D gene. The germline V gene encodes CDR1 LGHNA and CDR2 YNFKEQ. This CDR3 is 14 amino acids long. V gave up 2 bases and J gave up 8 bases, with 15 bases separating them. CDR3 sequence (DNA): TGTGCCAGCAGCCAAATCGGTACGGGGATGGGCTACACCTTC. It codes for CASSQIGTGMGYTF.

The gene calls are TRBV7-9 and TRBJ1-1; a possible D gene is TRBD1 (6 bases). V lost 3 bases and J lost 2, with 10 bases in between. Germline CDR1 SEHNR, CDR2 FQNEAQ (reference sequence). CDR3 length: 14 residues. CDR3 sequence (DNA): TGTGCCAGCAGCTTTGGACAGAGTAACACTGAAGCTTTCTTT. It is translated as CASSFGQSNTEAFF.

The CDR3 bases are TGTGCCAGCGGGAGCGGAGCGGGCCTTTCGTACTTC. This gives the protein CASGSGAGLSYF. The genes are TRBV2 and TRBJ2-7, with D possibly being TRBD2 (6 bases). V was shortened by 8 bases and J by 12 bases, with 20 bases between the two germline ends. This CDR3 is built from 12 residues. The V gene's germline CDR1 is SNHLY and CDR2 FYNNEI.